This TCR beta chain was profiled in a study of blood T cell repertoires in COVID-19. Study as a whole: The United States, Italy and Spain were the sources of the acute and convalescent COVID-19 samples. PBMCs, B-cell-depleted T cells, or T cells were the source of the cDNA or gDNA that made up the material.

V gave up 5 bases and J gave up 2 bases, with 9 bases separating them. Germline values: CDR1 MNHEY, CDR2 SMNVEV (reference sequence). The CDR3 covers 13 residues. Profiled with immunoSEQ multiplex PCR; TCRdb holds only in-frame clones, not every one. Of over 200,000 clones in the sample, 70% to 90% are singletons; the top ten hold approximately 8.7%. Which cohort a participant joined came from the clinical history participants gave. This receptor was identified in a man aged 40-55 years who had recovered from COVID-19. The chain couples TRBV27 to TRBJ1-2; TRBD1 might be the D (5 bases). The material sequenced was PBMCs or T cells enriched from blood (not recorded which). DNA of the CDR3: TGTGCCAGCAGTGGGGGACTGAACTATGGCTACACCTTC. As protein: CASSGGLNYGYTF.